The 10 T cell receptor beta chains presented below share a single source sample, sequenced in a study of T cell responses to AZD1222 COVID-19 vaccine. TCRdb's copy holds only in-frame clones and misses some; the assay was immunoSEQ multiplex PCR. Of more than 95,000 clones listed, 85% to 90% are singletons. The sequenced sample was peripheral blood, obtained on day 0 of AZD1222 vaccination. The source is an adult in good health.

The gene calls are TRBV2 and TRBJ2-5; weak D call: TRBD2 (6 bases). The CDR3 covers 13 residues. The V end lost 8 bases, the J end lost 5 bases, and 15 bases lay between the germline ends. CDR1 is SNHLY and CDR2 is FYNNEI in the germline V gene. The CDR3 bases are TGTGCCAGCCTTAGGTGGGGGGAGGAGACCCAGTACTTC. It encodes CASLRWGEETQYF.

J is TRBJ1-5 and V is TRBV28, with 8 bases identical to TRBD1. The CDR3 is made up of 15 amino acids. Germline V gene lookup returns CDR1 MDHEN and CDR2 SYDVKM. The J segment lost 6 bases and the V segment lost 7 bases, leaving 11 bases of the junction unmatched. The CDR3 here is CASTPGQGFSQPQHF. The CDR3 coding sequence is TGTGCCAGCACCCCCGGACAGGGATTTTCTCAGCCCCAGCATTTT.

This rearrangement joins TRBV5-4 to TRBJ2-7; 7 positions match TRBD1. Germline V gene sequence: CDR1 SGHNT, CDR2 YYREEE (reference sequence). V trimming: 4 bases; J trimming: 4 bases; junction bases outside the gene matches: 5. This CDR3 has 13 residues. The CDR3 DNA reads as TGTGCCAGCAGCCTCCAGGACAGGTACGAGCAGTACTTC. This sequence encodes CASSLQDRYEQYF.

The chain employs TRBV2 and TRBJ1-5; no clear D gene. V lost 6 bases and J 3 bases, leaving 12 bases between the germline ends. This CDR3 contains 14 residues. Germline V gene data show CDR1 as SNHLY and CDR2 as FYNNEI. Here the CDR3 reads CASRATASNQPQHF. In nucleotides, the CDR3 is TGTGCCAGCAGGGCGACGGCATCCAATCAGCCCCAGCATTTT.

This rearrangement joins TRBV5-6 to TRBJ2-5; D may be TRBD1 (6 bases). In germline, CDR1 is SGHDT, CDR2 YYEEEE. V was cut by 2 bases and J by 0 bases, with 14 bases left in between. This CDR3 has 16 residues. The CDR3 loop is CASSFRQAIDQETQYF. The CDR3 coding sequence is TGTGCCAGCAGCTTTCGACAGGCGATCGACCAAGAGACCCAGTACTTC.

The chain employs TRBV19 and TRBJ1-2, with D perhaps matching TRBD1 (5 bases). V lost 7 bases, J lost 3 bases, and 15 bases lay in between. CDR3 length: 14 amino acids. Germline-derived CDR1 and CDR2 are LNHDA and SQIVND (reference sequence). The CDR3 loop reads CASTPLQGHYGYTF. The CDR3, as DNA: TGTGCCAGTACACCCTTGCAGGGCCACTATGGCTACACCTTC. Supplemented by reference TRBV19 and TRBJ1-2, the full variable domain reads DGGITQSPKYLFRKEGQNVTLSCEQNLNHDAMYWYRQDPGQGLRLIYYSQIVNDFQKGDIAEGYSVSREKKESFPLTVTSAQKNPTAFYLCASTPLQGHYGYTFGSGTRLTVV.

In regard to this clone: Other DNA sequences in the sample encode the same CDR3. The chain links TRBV28 to TRBJ1-2; possibly TRBD1 for D (5 bases). V was pared by 2 bases and J by 4 bases, with 5 bases between. Germline loops: CDR1 MDHEN, CDR2 SYDVKM. The CDR3 is 12 residues long. CDR3 sequence (DNA): TGTGCCAGCAGTTTAAGGGGCTATGGCTACACCTTC. This gives the protein CASSLRGYGYTF.

The CDR3: CASSTPSSTDTQYF. The CDR3 region has the DNA TGTGCCAGCTCAACCCCCTCTAGCACAGATACGCAGTATTTT. The chain uses TRBV18 and TRBJ2-3; D is uncertain. The CDR3 spans 14 residues. Trimming removed 5 bases from V and 0 bases from J, with 9 bases in between. The germline V gene encodes CDR1 KGHSH and CDR2 LQKENI.

The CDR3 loop reads CASSLSLWWGPDDADTQYF. The CDR3 bases are TGTGCCAGCAGCTTATCTCTATGGTGGGGGCCCGATGATGCGGATACGCAGTATTTT. The chain uses TRBV13 and TRBJ2-3; D is perhaps TRBD1 (6 bases). V shed 2 bases and J shed 6 bases, with 27 bases lying between them. The CDR3 totals 19 residues. The V gene's germline CDR1 is PRHDT and CDR2 FYEKMQ (reference sequence).

The chain couples TRBV5-1 to TRBJ2-1; TRBD1 matches at 10 bases. This CDR3 is 15 amino acids long. The junction had 3 bases not matched to a gene; V was cut back by 5 bases and J by 1 base. Germline assignment: CDR1 SGHRS and CDR2 YFSETQ. The DNA for the CDR3 is TGCGCCAGCAGGGTGGGACAGGGGTCCTACAATGAGCAGTTCTTC. Its protein product is CASRVGQGSYNEQFF.